These 30 T cell receptor beta chains were all obtained from the same sample, sequenced in a study of blood T cell repertoires in COVID-19. Profiled with immunoSEQ multiplex PCR; TCRdb holds only in-frame clones, not every one. The data show 55,000 to 80,000 clones, about 87% seen once. The sequencing input was peripheral blood. These receptors were taken from a man between 70 and 80 years old with acute or convalescent COVID-19.

A single count supports this clone. The chain has TRBV9 and TRBJ2-3, with a possible D match to TRBD1 (5 bases). CDR1 and CDR2 from the germline V gene are SGDLS and YYNGEE. This CDR3 contains 12 residues. V was cut by 3 bases and J by 7 bases, with 9 bases left in between. The DNA for the CDR3 is TGTGCCAGCAGCGAGGACACCCATACGCAGTATTTT. The encoded protein is CASSEDTHTQYF.

A word on this clone: One junction end disagrees with the germline gene, perhaps due to a read error. The CDR3 coding sequence is TGTGCCAGCAGCGAAGGACTAGCGGGGGTCTCCTACAATGAGCAGTTCTTC. Encoded protein: CASSEGLAGVSYNEQFF. The J gene is TRBJ2-1, the V gene TRBV2; 13 bases match TRBD2. The CDR3 is 17 residues long. Per the germline V gene, CDR1 is SNHLY and CDR2 is FYNNEI.

The chain couples TRBV15 to TRBJ1-5, with 9 bases matching TRBD1. Germline CDR1 is LNHNV and CDR2 is YYDKDF (reference sequence). The CDR3 consists of 15 residues. Trimming took 3 bases from V and 5 from J; bases not matched to a gene: 5. This CDR3 reads CATSSPGQGDQPQHF. As DNA, the CDR3 is TGTGCCACCAGCAGTCCGGGACAGGGTGATCAGCCCCAGCATTTT.

This clone was found a few times. The J gene is TRBJ1-1, the V gene TRBV2; TRBD1 matches 9 bases. The CDR3 covers 12 residues. Unmatched junction bases numbered 5, after V lost 5 bases and J lost 10 bases. The V gene's germline CDR1 is SNHLY and CDR2 FYNNEI. CDR3 bases: TGTGCCAGCAGTTCGGACAGGGGAACAGCTTTCTTT. Its translation: CASSSDRGTAFF.

The chain links TRBV24-1 to TRBJ2-1, with D uncertain. V gave up 1 base and J gave up 7 bases, with 7 bases separating them. The CDR3 consists of 13 residues. Germline lookup yields CDR1 KGHDR and CDR2 SFDVKD. The CDR3 region is CATSDLSVNEQFF. The CDR3, as DNA: TGTGCCACCAGTGATTTATCTGTGAATGAGCAGTTCTTC.

This chain uses TRBV3-1 (or the pseudogene TRBV3-2) with TRBJ2-1, with D perhaps matching TRBD1 (6 bases). The V gene lost 9 bases and the J gene lost 4 bases, with 10 bases spanning the gap. The CDR3 has 12 residues. Germline V gene lookup returns CDR1 LGHDT and CDR2 YNNKEL (reference sequence). The CDR3 is CASGQNYNEQFF. In DNA form, the CDR3 reads TGTGCCAGTGGACAGAATTACAATGAGCAGTTCTTC.

The CDR3 protein is CASSFASGSKETQYF. The DNA for the CDR3 is TGTGCCAGCAGCTTTGCTAGCGGCAGCAAAGAGACCCAGTACTTC. The chain recombines TRBV7-3 with TRBJ2-5; TRBD2 matches at 7 bases. The CDR3 is 15 residues long. In germline, CDR1 is SGHTA, CDR2 FQGTGA. The ends lost 3 bases at V and 3 bases at J; junction bases unmatched: 7. The complete variable domain, with remaining parts taken from reference TRBV7-3 and TRBJ2-5, reads GAGVSQTPSNKVTEKGKYVELRCDPISGHTALYWYRQSLGQGPEFLIYFQGTGAADDSGLPNDRFFAVRPEGSVSTLKIQRTERGDSAVYLCASSFASGSKETQYFGPGTRLLVL.

J is TRBJ1-4 and V is TRBV21-1; no check of the table's D call, TRBD1, against the DNA was made. TRBV21-1 constitutes a pseudogene. The CDR3 covers 9 residues. The CDR3: CASSHSLFF. CDR3 nucleotides: TGTGCCAGCAGTCACAGCCTGTTTTTT.

The chain has TRBV14 and TRBJ1-2; D unclear. Trimming took off 1 base at V and 4 bases at J, with 7 bases between the two ends. The CDR3 is 13 amino acids. CDR1 and CDR2 from the germline V gene are SGHDN and FVKESK. CDR3 DNA: TGTGCCAGCAGCCAAGGACTCGGCTATGGCTACACCTTC. Amino acid sequence: CASSQGLGYGYTF. Drawing the rest from reference TRBV14 and TRBJ1-2, the complete variable domain is EAGVTQFPSHSVIEKGQTVTLRCDPISGHDNLYWYRRVMGKEIKFLLHFVKESKQDESGMPNNRFLAERTGGTYSTLKVQPAELEDSGVYFCASSQGLGYGYTFGSGTRLTVV.

CDR3 coding DNA: TGTGCCAGCAGTTTGACTAGCCTTGGGCAGTACTTC. It encodes CASSLTSLGQYF. This chain joins TRBV28 and TRBJ2-7, with TRBD2 identical over 7 bases. The V and J ends lost 3 bases and 9 bases, in that order; junction bases with no gene match: 5. Germline-derived CDR1 and CDR2 are MDHEN and SYDVKM. This CDR3 region has 12 residues.

The chain combines TRBV5-1 with TRBJ2-5; D is unclear. The germline CDR1 and CDR2 sequences are SGHRS and YFSETQ. Trimming stripped 0 bases from V and 7 bases from J, with 10 bases between. The CDR3 extends over 13 amino acids. The CDR3: CASSLGGLGTQYF. The CDR3 DNA is TGCGCCAGCAGCTTGGGAGGTTTGGGGACCCAGTACTTC.

The chain uses TRBV6-5 and TRBJ1-2, with a possible D match to TRBD1 (6 bases). The germline V and J ends were trimmed by 4 bases and 9 bases, with 18 bases remaining between them. The CDR3 runs to 14 residues. Germline CDR1 and CDR2: MNHEY and SVGAGI. The CDR3 reads CASSLPDSTVRYTF. CDR3 bases: TGTGCCAGCAGTTTACCGGACAGCACGGTCCGCTACACCTTC.

The DNA for the CDR3 is TGTGCCAGTACTTGGACAGGGGGCGCGGAAGCTTTCTTT. Encoded protein: CASTWTGGAEAFF. This rearrangement joins TRBV6-5 to TRBJ1-1; 11 bases are a match to TRBD1. In germline, CDR1 is MNHEY, CDR2 SVGAGI. The CDR3 contains 13 residues. V lost 9 bases, J lost 8 bases, and 8 bases stayed unmatched.

This clone was counted only a few times. The chain recombines TRBV10-1 with TRBJ1-6; 10 positions match TRBD1. V shed 0 bases and J 9 bases; nucleotides not matched to a gene: 5. The germline V gene encodes CDR1 WNHNN and CDR2 SYGVQD (reference sequence). The CDR3 extends over 16 amino acids. This chain's CDR3 is CASSESRTGGGSPLHF. The CDR3 DNA sequence: TGCGCCAGCAGTGAGTCGAGGACAGGGGGAGGTTCACCCCTCCACTTT.

This chain connects TRBV3-1 (or the pseudogene TRBV3-2) to TRBJ1-3; weak D call: TRBD1 (5 bases). Germline V lookup: CDR1 LGHDT, CDR2 YNNKEL (reference sequence). V was pared by 3 bases and J by 5 bases, with 14 bases between. The CDR3 is made up of 15 amino acids. This CDR3 reads CASSHRQGVRNTIYF. The DNA of the CDR3 is TGTGCCAGCAGCCACCGTCAGGGTGTTAGAAACACCATATATTTT.

The genes are TRBV10-3 and TRBJ1-2, with TRBD1 matching 7 bases. The V gene's germline CDR1 is ENHRY and CDR2 SYGVKD. This CDR3 is built from 11 residues. V lost 10 bases to trimming and J lost 5 bases; unmatched junction nucleotides: 4. In DNA, the CDR3 is TGTGCCAGCACGACAGGGTATGGCTACACCTTC. It specifies CASTTGYGYTF.

This sequence joins TRBV28 and TRBJ1-5, with a tentative D call TRBD1 (5 bases). The V gene's germline CDR1 is MDHEN and CDR2 SYDVKM. Trimming left V 3 bases short and J 3 bases short, with 9 bases between. The CDR3 runs to 14 residues. This chain's CDR3 is CASSLGGDNQPQHF. Here the CDR3 DNA reads TGTGCCAGCAGTTTGGGGGGAGACAATCAGCCCCAGCATTTT.

V usage is TRBV5-8 and J usage is TRBJ2-2; possibly TRBD1 for D (7 bases). V dropped 4 bases and J dropped 1 base, with 14 bases sitting between them. There are 16 residues in the CDR3. Germline V gives CDR1 SGHTS, CDR2 YDEGEE. CDR3 bases: TGTGCCAGCAGCGAGGGGGCGGGATTGAACACCGGGGAGCTGTTTTTT. It yields the protein CASSEGAGLNTGELFF.

CDR3: CASTPTVSSYNEQFF. The CDR3 DNA sequence: TGTGCCAGCACCCCGACAGTCAGCTCCTACAATGAGCAGTTCTTC. The V and J genes are TRBV2 and TRBJ2-1; D is possibly TRBD1 (5 bases). CDR3 length equals 15 residues. Germline assignment: CDR1 SNHLY and CDR2 FYNNEI. The ends were cut back, 7 bases at V and 0 bases at J, with 13 bases in the middle.

The V call is TRBV5-1, the J call TRBJ2-7, with no clear D. CDR1 and CDR2 (germline): SGHRS, YFSETQ. CDR3 length: 15 amino acids. Trimming removed 4 bases from V and 2 bases from J, with 16 bases in between. The CDR3 region has the DNA TGCGCCAGCAGCCCCCTGGAGTATCCTACCTACGAGCAGTACTTC. Protein product: CASSPLEYPTYEQYF.

V and J are TRBV28 and TRBJ1-4; 8 bases match TRBD1. There are 18 residues in the CDR3. Trimming at V came to 3 bases and at J to 1 base, leaving 10 bases not matched to a gene. CDR1 MDHEN and CDR2 SYDVKM come from the germline V gene. The CDR3 bases are TGTGCCAGCAGTTTTAGGGGTTCAGGGGGCAAAACTAATGAAAAACTGTTTTTT. Translating gives CASSFRGSGGKTNEKLFF.

The chain employs TRBV6-5 and TRBJ1-3; no firm D call. This CDR3 is built from 13 residues. Trimming removed 6 bases from V and 4 bases from J, with 10 bases in between. The germline V gene has CDR1 MNHEY and CDR2 SVGAGI. The CDR3 DNA reads TGTGCCAGCAGGGAGTCGGTCGGAAACACCATATATTTT. Translated, it gives CASRESVGNTIYF.

The gene calls are TRBV11-3 and TRBJ2-1; D remains unclear. Germline CDR1 is SGHNT and CDR2 is YENEEA. CDR3 length: 16 amino acids. V lost 1 base to trimming and J lost 0 bases, with 10 bases between them. DNA for the CDR3: TGTGCCAGCAGCTTAGGTAGCAAGAGCTCCTACAATGAGCAGTTCTTC. Translation gives CASSLGSKSSYNEQFF.

The gene calls are TRBV11-2 and TRBJ1-1; D not certain. The V end lost 1 base, the J end lost 7 bases, and 7 bases lay between the germline ends. The germline gives CDR1 SGHAT, CDR2 FQNNGV. This CDR3 has 12 amino acids. Written as DNA, the CDR3 is TGTGCCAGCAGCTTAGTTGGCCTTGAAGCTTTCTTT. Protein product: CASSLVGLEAFF. Supplemented by reference TRBV11-2 and TRBJ1-1, the full variable domain reads EAGVAQSPRYKIIEKRQSVAFWCNPISGHATLYWYQQILGQGPKLLIQFQNNGVVDDSQLPKDRFSAERLKGVDSTLKIQPAKLEDSAVYLCASSLVGLEAFFGQGTRLTVV.

This clone was detected only once. This chain connects TRBV7-6 to TRBJ1-1; 9 bases line up with TRBD1. J was trimmed by 4 bases and V by 2 bases; bases with no gene match: 11. The CDR3 is made up of 17 amino acids. Germline V lookup: CDR1 SGHVS, CDR2 FNYEAQ. Written as DNA, the CDR3 is TGTGCCAGCAGCTTATTAGGGGGGACAGGGAGCGGCACTGAAGCTTTCTTT. This sequence encodes CASSLLGGTGSGTEAFF.

This clone appeared once. The chain links TRBV7-9 to TRBJ2-1; TRBD1 might be the D (5 bases). Germline CDR1 SEHNR, CDR2 FQNEAQ (reference sequence). Trimming shortened V by 1 base and J by 0 bases, and 10 bases separated the two germline ends. The CDR3 has 16 amino acids. The CDR3 protein is CASSLGQTSSYNEQFF. Here the CDR3 DNA reads TGTGCCAGCAGCTTAGGACAGACCAGCTCCTACAATGAGCAGTTCTTC.

This clone was counted only a few times. V is TRBV6-5 and J is TRBJ1-1; possibly TRBD1 for D (6 bases). Germline V lookup: CDR1 MNHEY, CDR2 SVGAGI. V was clipped by 4 bases and J by 4 bases, with 13 bases between them. This CDR3 spans 14 amino acids. DNA for the CDR3: TGTGCCAGCAGTTCCCTTCAGGGGAGCACTGAAGCTTTCTTT. Residues: CASSSLQGSTEAFF.

The chain uses TRBV28 and TRBJ2-1; no reliable D call. The CDR3 consists of 11 residues. The germline CDR1 and CDR2 sequences are MDHEN and SYDVKM. Trimming removed 5 bases at V and 10 bases at J, with 9 bases between. The CDR3 DNA sequence: TGTGCCAGCAGTCAAATACGGGAGCAGTTCTTC. Its protein product is CASSQIREQFF.

This clone occurred a few times. This rearrangement joins TRBV5-4 to TRBJ2-1, with TRBD2 matching 13 bases. The CDR3 runs to 15 residues. Germline CDR1 SGHNT, CDR2 YYREEE (reference sequence). V was pared by 7 bases and J by 8 bases, with 9 bases of the junction left unmatched. The CDR3 region has the DNA TGTGCCAGCCGGACTAGCGGGGGCCTTAGGGATGAGCAGTTCTTC. Translation gives CASRTSGGLRDEQFF.

Only one count was recorded for this clone. V gene TRBV10-3 combines with J gene TRBJ2-7; TRBD1 matches 10 bases. V lost 6 bases and J lost 6; bases outside the gene matches: 8. In germline, CDR1 is ENHRY, CDR2 SYGVKD. The CDR3 contains 14 residues. The CDR3 here is CAISAGQGVGEQYF. CDR3 nucleotide sequence: TGTGCCATCAGCGCCGGACAGGGGGTGGGCGAGCAGTACTTC.